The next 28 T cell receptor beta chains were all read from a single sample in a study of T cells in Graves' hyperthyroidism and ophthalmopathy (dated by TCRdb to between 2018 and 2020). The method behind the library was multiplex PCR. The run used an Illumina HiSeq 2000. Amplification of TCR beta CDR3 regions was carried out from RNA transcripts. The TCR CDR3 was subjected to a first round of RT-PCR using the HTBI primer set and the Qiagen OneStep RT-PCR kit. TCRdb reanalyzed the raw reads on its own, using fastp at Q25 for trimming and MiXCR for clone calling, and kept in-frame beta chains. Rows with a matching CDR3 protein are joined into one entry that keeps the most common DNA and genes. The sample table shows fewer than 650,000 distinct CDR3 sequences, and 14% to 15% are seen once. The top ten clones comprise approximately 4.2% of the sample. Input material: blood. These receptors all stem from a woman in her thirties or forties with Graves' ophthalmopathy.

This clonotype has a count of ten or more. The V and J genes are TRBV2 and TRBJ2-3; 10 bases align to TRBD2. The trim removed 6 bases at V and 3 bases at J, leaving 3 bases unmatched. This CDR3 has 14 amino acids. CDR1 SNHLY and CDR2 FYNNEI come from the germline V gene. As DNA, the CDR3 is TGTGCCAGCAGCCCGGGACTAGCGACAGATACGCAGTATTTT. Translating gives CASSPGLATDTQYF.

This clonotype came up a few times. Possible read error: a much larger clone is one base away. The CDR3 region is CVWSPGLAGTETQYF. CDR3 in DNA: TGTGTCTGGAGTCCGGGACTAGCGGGAACTGAGACCCAGTACTTC. This sequence joins TRBV30 and TRBJ2-5; 13 bases are shared with TRBD2. Germline assignment: CDR1 GTSNPN and CDR2 SVGIG (reference sequence). The CDR3 loop spans 15 amino acids.

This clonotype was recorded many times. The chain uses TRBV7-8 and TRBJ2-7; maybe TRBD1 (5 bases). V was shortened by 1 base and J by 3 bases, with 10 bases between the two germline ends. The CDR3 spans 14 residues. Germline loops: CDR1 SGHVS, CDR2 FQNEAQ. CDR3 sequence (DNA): TGTGCCAGCAGCTTAGGACAGCATAGCTACGAGCAGTACTTC. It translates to CASSLGQHSYEQYF.

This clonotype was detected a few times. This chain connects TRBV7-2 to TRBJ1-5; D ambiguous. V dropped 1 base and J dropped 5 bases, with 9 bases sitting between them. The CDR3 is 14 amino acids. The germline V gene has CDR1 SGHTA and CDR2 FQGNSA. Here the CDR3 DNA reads TGTGCCAGCAGCTTAGGTAACGAGTATCAGCCCCAGCATTTT. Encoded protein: CASSLGNEYQPQHF.

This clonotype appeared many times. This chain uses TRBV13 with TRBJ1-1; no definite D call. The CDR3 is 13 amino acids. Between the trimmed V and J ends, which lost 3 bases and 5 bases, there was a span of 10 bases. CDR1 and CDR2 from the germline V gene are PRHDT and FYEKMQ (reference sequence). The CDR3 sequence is CASSFDGKTEAFF. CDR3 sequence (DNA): TGTGCCAGCAGCTTCGATGGGAAAACTGAAGCTTTCTTT. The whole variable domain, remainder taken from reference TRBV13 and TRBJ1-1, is AAGVIQSPRHLIKEKRETATLKCYPIPRHDTVYWYQQGPGQDPQFLISFYEKMQSDKGSIPDRFSAQQFSDYHSELNMSSLELGDSALYFCASSFDGKTEAFFGQGTRLTVV.

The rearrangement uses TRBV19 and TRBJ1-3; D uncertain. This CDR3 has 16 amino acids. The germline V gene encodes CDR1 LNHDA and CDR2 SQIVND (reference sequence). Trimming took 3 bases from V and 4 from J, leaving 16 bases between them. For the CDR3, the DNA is TGTGCCAGTAGTATGGGGAGCTACTCTGCCGGAAACACCATATATTTT. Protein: CASSMGSYSAGNTIYF.

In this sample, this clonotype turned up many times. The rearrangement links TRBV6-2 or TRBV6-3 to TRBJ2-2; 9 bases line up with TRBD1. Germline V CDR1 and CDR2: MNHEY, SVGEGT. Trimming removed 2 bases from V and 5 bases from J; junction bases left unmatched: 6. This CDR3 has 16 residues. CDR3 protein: CASSYRGTGRTGELFF. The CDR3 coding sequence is TGTGCCAGCAGTTACAGGGGGACAGGGCGAACCGGGGAGCTGTTTTTT.

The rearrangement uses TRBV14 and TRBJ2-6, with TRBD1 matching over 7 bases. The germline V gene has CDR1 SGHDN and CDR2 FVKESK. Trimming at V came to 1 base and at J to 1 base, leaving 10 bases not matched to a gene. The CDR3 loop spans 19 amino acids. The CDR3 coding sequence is TGTGCCAGCAGCCAAGGACAGGGATTCGGTATATCTGGGGCCAACGTCCTGACTTTC. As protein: CASSQGQGFGISGANVLTF. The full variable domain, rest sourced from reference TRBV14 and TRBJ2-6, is EAGVTQFPSHSVIEKGQTVTLRCDPISGHDNLYWYRRVMGKEIKFLLHFVKESKQDESGMPNNRFLAERTGGTYSTLKVQPAELEDSGVYFCASSQGQGFGISGANVLTFGAGSRLTVL.

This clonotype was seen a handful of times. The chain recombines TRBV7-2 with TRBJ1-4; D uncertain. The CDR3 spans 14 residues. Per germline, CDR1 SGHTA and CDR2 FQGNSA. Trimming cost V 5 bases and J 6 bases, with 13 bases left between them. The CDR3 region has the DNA TGTGCCAGCAGCCGACTTCACGGGGATGAAAAACTGTTTTTT. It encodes CASSRLHGDEKLFF.

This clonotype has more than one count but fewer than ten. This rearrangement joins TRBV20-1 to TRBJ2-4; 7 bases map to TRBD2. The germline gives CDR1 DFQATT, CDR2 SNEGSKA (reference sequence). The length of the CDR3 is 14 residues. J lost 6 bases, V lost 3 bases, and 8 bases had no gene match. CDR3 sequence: CSARGGLSGNIQYF. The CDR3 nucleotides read TGCAGTGCTAGGGGAGGGCTATCGGGAAACATTCAGTACTTC.

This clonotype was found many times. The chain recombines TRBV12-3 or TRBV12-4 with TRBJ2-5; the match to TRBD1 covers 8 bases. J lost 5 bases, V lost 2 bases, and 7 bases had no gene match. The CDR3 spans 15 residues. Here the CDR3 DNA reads TGTGCCAGCAGTTTACTGACAGGGGAGAGCGAGACCCAGTACTTC. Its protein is CASSLLTGESETQYF.

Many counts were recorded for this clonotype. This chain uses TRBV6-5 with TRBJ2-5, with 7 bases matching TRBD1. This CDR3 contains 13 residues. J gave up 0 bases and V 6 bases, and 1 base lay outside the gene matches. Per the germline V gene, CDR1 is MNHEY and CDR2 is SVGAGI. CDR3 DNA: TGTGCCAGCAGGGGGACAGACCAAGAGACCCAGTACTTC. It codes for CASRGTDQETQYF.

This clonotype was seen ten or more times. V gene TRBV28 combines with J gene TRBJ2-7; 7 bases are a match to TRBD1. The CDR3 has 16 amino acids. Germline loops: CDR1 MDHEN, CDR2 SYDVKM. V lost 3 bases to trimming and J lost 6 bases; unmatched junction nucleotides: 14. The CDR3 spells CASSFDRVMGSVEQYF. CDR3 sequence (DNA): TGTGCCAGCAGTTTTGACAGGGTCATGGGATCGGTCGAGCAGTACTTC.

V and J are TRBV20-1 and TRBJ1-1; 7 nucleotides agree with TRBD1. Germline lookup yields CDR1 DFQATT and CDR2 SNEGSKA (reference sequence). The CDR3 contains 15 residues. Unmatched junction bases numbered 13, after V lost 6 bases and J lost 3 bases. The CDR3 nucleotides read TGCAGTGCCGATAACCCACAGGGGATCCACACTGAAGCTTTCTTT. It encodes CSADNPQGIHTEAFF.

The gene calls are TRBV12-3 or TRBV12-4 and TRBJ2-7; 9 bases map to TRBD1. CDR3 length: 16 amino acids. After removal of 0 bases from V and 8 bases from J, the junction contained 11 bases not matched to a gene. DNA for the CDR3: TGTGCCAGCAGTTTAGCCACCGGGACAGGGTGGACCAAGCAGTACTTC. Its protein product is CASSLATGTGWTKQYF.

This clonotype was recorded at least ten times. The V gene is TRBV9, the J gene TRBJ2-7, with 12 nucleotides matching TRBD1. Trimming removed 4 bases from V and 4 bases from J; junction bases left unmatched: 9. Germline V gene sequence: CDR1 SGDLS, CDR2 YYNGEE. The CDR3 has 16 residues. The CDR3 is CASSRGDRGLGYEQYF. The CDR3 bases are TGTGCCAGCAGCAGGGGGGACAGGGGGCTTGGGTACGAGCAGTACTTC.

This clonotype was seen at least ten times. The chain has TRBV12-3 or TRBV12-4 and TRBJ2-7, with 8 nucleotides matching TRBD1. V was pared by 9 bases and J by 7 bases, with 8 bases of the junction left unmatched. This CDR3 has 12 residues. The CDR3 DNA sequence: TGTGCCAGTGCTCAGGGGGCGGGGGAGCAGTACTTC. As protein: CASAQGAGEQYF.

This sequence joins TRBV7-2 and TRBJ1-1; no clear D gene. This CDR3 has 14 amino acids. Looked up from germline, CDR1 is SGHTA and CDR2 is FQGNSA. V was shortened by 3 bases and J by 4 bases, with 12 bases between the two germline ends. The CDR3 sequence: CASSFGPLVTEAFF. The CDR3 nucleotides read TGTGCCAGCAGCTTTGGGCCTCTTGTCACTGAAGCTTTCTTT. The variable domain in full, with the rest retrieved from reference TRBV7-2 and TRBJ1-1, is GAGVSQSPSNKVTEKGKDVELRCDPISGHTALYWYRQSLGQGLEFLIYFQGNSAPDKSGLPSDRFSAERTGGSVSTLTIQRTQQEDSAVYLCASSFGPLVTEAFFGQGTRLTVV.

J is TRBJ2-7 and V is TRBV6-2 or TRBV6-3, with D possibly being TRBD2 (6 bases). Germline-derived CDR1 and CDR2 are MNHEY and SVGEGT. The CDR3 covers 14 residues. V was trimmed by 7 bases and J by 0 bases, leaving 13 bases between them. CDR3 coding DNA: TGTGCCAGCACCGGTTTCGGGGGCTCCTACGAGCAGTACTTC. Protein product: CASTGFGGSYEQYF.

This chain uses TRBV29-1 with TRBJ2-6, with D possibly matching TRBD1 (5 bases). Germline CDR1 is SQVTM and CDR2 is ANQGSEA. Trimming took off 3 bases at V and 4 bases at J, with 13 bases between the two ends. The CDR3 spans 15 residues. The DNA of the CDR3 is TGCAGCGTTGATACAGGATTTTCCGGGGCCAACGTCCTGACTTTC. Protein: CSVDTGFSGANVLTF.

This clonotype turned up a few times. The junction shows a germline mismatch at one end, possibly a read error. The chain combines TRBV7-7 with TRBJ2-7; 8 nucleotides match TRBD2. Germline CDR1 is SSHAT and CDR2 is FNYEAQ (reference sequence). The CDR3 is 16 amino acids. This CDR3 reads CASSFESGRGSYEQYF. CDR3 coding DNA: TGTGCTAGCAGCTTTGAAAGCGGGAGAGGAAGCTACGAGCAGTACTTC.

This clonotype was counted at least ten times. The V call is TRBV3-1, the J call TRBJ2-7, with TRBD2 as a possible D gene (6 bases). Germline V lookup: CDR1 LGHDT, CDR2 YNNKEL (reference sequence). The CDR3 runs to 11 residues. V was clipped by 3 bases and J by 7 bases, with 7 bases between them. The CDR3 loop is CASSHRGEQYF. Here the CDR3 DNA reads TGTGCCAGCAGCCACCGGGGGGAGCAGTACTTC.

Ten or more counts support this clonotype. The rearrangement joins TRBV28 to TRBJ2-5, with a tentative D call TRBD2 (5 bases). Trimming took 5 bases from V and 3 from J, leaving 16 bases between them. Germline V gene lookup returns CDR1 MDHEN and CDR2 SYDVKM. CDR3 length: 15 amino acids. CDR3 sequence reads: CASSPTLTRKETQYF. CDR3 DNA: TGTGCCAGCAGTCCGACTCTTACTAGGAAAGAGACCCAGTACTTC.

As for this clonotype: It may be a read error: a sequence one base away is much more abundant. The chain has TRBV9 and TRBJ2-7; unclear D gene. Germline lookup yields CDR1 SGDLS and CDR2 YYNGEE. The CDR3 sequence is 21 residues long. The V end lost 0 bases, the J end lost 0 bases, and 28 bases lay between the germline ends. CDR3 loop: CASSVANGVWLAIRSSYEQYF. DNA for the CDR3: TGTGCCAGCAGCGTAGCTAATGGCGTATGGTTGGCGATAAGGAGCTCCTACGAGCAGTACTTC.

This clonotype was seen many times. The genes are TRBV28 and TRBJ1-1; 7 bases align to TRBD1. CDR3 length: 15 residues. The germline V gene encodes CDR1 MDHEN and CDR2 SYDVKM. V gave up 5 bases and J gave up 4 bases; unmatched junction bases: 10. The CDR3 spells CASSRSGGVGTEAFF. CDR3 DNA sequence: TGTGCCAGCAGTCGATCAGGGGGTGTCGGCACTGAAGCTTTCTTT. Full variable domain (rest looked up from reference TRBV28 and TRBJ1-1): DVKVTQSSRYLVKRTGEKVFLECVQDMDHENMFWYRQDPGLGLRLIYFSYDVKMKEKGDIPEGYSVSREKKERFSLILESASTNQTSMYLCASSRSGGVGTEAFFGQGTRLTVV.

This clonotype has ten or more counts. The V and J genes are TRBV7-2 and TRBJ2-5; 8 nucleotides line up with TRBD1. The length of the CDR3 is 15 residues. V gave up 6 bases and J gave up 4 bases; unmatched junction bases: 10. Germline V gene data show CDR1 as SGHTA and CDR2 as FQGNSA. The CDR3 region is CASSWTGLLTETQYF. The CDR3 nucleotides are TGTGCCAGCAGTTGGACAGGGCTCTTGACAGAGACCCAGTACTTC.

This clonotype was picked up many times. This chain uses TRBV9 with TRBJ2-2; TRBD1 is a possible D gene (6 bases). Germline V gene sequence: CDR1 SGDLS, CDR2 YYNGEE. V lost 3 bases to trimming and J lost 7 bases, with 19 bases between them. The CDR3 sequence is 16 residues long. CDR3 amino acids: CASSEMGHQGGGELFF. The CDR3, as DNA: TGTGCCAGCAGCGAGATGGGACACCAGGGTGGCGGGGAGCTGTTTTTT.

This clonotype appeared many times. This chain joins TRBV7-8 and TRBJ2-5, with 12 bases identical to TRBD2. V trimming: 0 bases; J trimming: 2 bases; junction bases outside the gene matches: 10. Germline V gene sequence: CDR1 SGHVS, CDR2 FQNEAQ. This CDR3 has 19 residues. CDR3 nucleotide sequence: TGTGCCAGCAGCTTAGCGCCGGGACTAGCGGGTGCCGAACAAGAGACCCAGTACTTC. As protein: CASSLAPGLAGAEQETQYF. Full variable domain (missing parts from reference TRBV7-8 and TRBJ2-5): GAGVSQSPRYKVAKRGQDVALRCDPISGHVSLFWYQQALGQGPEFLTYFQNEAQLDKSGLPSDRFFAERPEGSVSTLKIQRTQQEDSAVYLCASSLAPGLAGAEQETQYFGPGTRLLVL.